This TCR beta chain was retrieved from a study of T cells in Graves' hyperthyroidism and ophthalmopathy (dated by TCRdb to about 2019). General notes on the study: Peripheral blood was sampled at the time of initial diagnosis, prior to any treatment. Once sampling was done, hyperthyroidism patients were given methimazole at a starting dose of 30 mg daily, whereas ophthalmopathy patients were given high-dose intravenous methylprednisolone. In several Graves' hyperthyroidism patients, the study also compared T-cell repertoires from thyroid tissue with T-cell repertoires from blood. According to the paper, TCR Vbeta CDR3 sequencing was carried out on 135 peripheral blood samples, which came from over 40 ophthalmopathy, 75 or so hyperthyroidism and roughly 17 progressor patients. To identify distinguishing TCR V-J signatures, a discovery cohort of around 100 patients was used, comprising 40 to 45 with Graves' ophthalmopathy and approximately 57 with stable Graves' hyperthyroidism. The roughly 94 discovery patients were randomly divided into training and test sets at a 7:3 ratio. Prospective prediction of ophthalmopathy was tested in an independent validation cohort consisting of fewer than 20 hyperthyroidism patients and approximately 16 patients who later progressed to ophthalmopathy. The paper as a whole reports these results and caveats: A model built on a 13 V-J signature distinguished ophthalmopathy from stable hyperthyroidism, reaching roughly 88% sensitivity and about 81% specificity in cross-validation and 80%/75% in testing. Most expanded thyroid clonotypes (frequency above 0.001) were also detected in blood, suggesting blood repertoires may reflect thyroid immune responses. No statistical method was used to fix the sample size in advance, and group allocation was not hidden from the investigators. During validation, the model predicted progression to ophthalmopathy a median of about 6.5 months ahead of onset, with almost 71% sensitivity and under 85% specificity.

This clonotype has ten or more counts. The specificity of this receptor is unknown. Base qualities are not recorded, but no much larger clone differs from it by a single base. V is cut by 6 bases and J by 5 bases, and the space between the germline ends is 8 bases. CDR1 and CDR2 were assigned from the germline V gene as MDHEN and SYDVKM. Inclusive of the bounding cysteine and phenylalanine, the CDR3 is 12 residues long. The entry retains the CDR3 DNA only, 36 bases that are in frame from base 1. The TCR beta CDR3 regions were amplified from RNA transcripts. The first round of RT-PCR for the TCR CDR3 was performed with the HTBI primer set and the Qiagen OneStep RT-PCR kit. Libraries were constructed in a second round of multiplex PCR, after which size selection and purification were carried out. Sequencing of the libraries was done on an Illumina HiSeq2000 using paired-end 100 bp reads. Concerning the study's data processing: Raw data were processed with SOAPnuke, discarding reads with adapters, uncalled bases, mean Phred below 15, or no exact constant-primer or identifier match. High-quality paired reads were merged using COPE v1.2.5, and each unique nucleotide sequence was defined as a clonotype. Clonotypes were aligned to IMGT TRBV, TRBD and TRBJ reference segments using MiTCR v1.1. The analysis was restricted to V-J combinations with a frequency above 0.0001, which together covered about 99% of the repertoires. The TCS score was defined as the ratio of F50 (clonal expansion) to E x V (chaos), calculated using BLOSUM62-based TCRdist between CDR3 peptides within each V-J. Welch's t-statistics and random forest reduced fewer than 550 V-J features to roughly 13, which were used in a naive Bayes classifier (R e1071). TCRdb handled the public reads itself, with Q25 trimming in fastp and clone calling in MiXCR, and kept productive beta chains. Each record represents a unique CDR3 protein, reported with the most common genes and DNA among its rows. V and J calls and clone size were set by TCRdb, not the authors. The sample table lists about 290,000 distinct CDR3 sequences, roughly 13% of them with a count of one. Around 8% of the sample comes from the top ten.

Stable Graves' hyperthyroidism was defined as no progression to ophthalmopathy during 18 months of follow-up. Hyperthyroidism patients were newly diagnosed, with disease duration under 2 months, and aged 18 to 65 years. Patients with uncontrolled infections, other autoimmune diseases, pregnancy or lactation were excluded. Diagnoses were established on the basis of clinical symptoms, serum thyroxine and TRAb, thyroid ultrasound, and orbital computed tomography. PBMCs were isolated from about 9.2 ml of fresh peripheral blood by Ficoll-Paque density gradient centrifugation. Total RNA was extracted using Trizol reagent, and RNA quality was assessed on an Agilent 2100 Bioanalyzer.

The receptor was isolated from a middle-aged woman with Graves' hyperthyroidism. The V gene is TRBV28 and the J gene is TRBJ1-5; no D gene call is confident. The sample consisted of blood. The bases are TGTGCCAGCAGGGCAGAAGATCAGCCCCAGCATTTT. It specifies CASRAEDQPQHF.